The entry that follows covers one T cell receptor beta chain sequence. What it binds is unknown. Healthy HIV-negative adults with no recent acute infections or vaccinations were recruited as donors. Replicate PCRs run on sorted subsets employed around 200 ng DNA, roughly 30,000 T cell genomes. TCRdb's table, derived via immunoSEQ multiplex PCR, lists solely in-frame clones and lacks some. The sample has hundreds of thousands of clones; around three quarters are singletons. The data were obtained in a study of shared clonotypes between healthy human individuals. Whole-study findings and limits: Larger estimated richness was generally recorded for naive subsets relative to memory subsets. Sorted-subset sequencing was shown by rarefaction to be incomplete despite large depth.

The origin of this receptor is a woman under 40 in good health. The sample was memory CD4+ T cells sorted from blood. Subset of the sample: CD45RA-negative fraction.

CDR3 nucleotides: TGTGCCAGCAGCTTTCGGGGCAGCTCCTACGAGCAGTACTTC. Translated, it gives CASSFRGSSYEQYF. V is TRBV7-9 and J is TRBJ2-7; D is possibly TRBD1 or TRBD2 (5 bases each). In germline, CDR1 is SEHNR, CDR2 FQNEAQ (reference sequence). V lost 3 bases and J 0 bases, leaving 9 bases between the germline ends. The CDR3 is 14 amino acids.